This T cell receptor (beta chain) was profiled in a study of cytomegalovirus exposure and HLA in healthy donors (dated by TCRdb to the late 2010s). Regarding the study in general: An earlier analysis of roughly 500 of the donors reported about 290 Gb of sequence data and 100 million to 130 million unique TCR beta sequences from about 179 million T cells. The T cell repertoires of some 700 subjects were profiled by immunosequencing and related to cytomegalovirus serostatus. Roughly 5 DR-DQ haplotypes were handled as single units for association and clustering, since linkage in the cohort was strong. The study aimed to test whether signatures of past pathogen exposure could be identified by cataloging public T cell receptors. To predict cytomegalovirus infection status, the study combined high-throughput TCR immunosequencing, statistical association of individual TCRs with disease status, and machine learning. In an earlier analysis of more than 550 of the donors, high-throughput TCR beta sequencing was used to judge whether each TCR beta V gene segment behaved as functional or pseudogenic. In addition to the first cohort of roughly 670 subjects, a separate validation cohort of 130 or so different subjects was used. In the later analysis, no new phenotypic data were used to find candidate immune exposures; instead, reliance was placed on TCR beta sequences and their occurrence across donors. An early release covering roughly 600 HLA-typed donors comprised approximately 300 gigabases of sequencing data and 85 million to 100 million unique TCR sequences. A later genetic analysis used genome-wide SNP genotypes for about 60% of the 666 donors, treating that subset as a discovery cohort. HLA typing included class I and class II loci at four-digit resolution. Every discovery cohort repertoire had been produced on one sequencing platform. Among the approximately 420 genotyped donors, approximately 81% belonged to the genetic ancestry cluster associated with self-reported Caucasian donors. Typing coverage differed by locus: A, B, C, DRB1 and DQB1 were typed in roughly 629-630 donors, DQA1 in about 500, DPA1 in some 600, and DPB1 in roughly 450. Donor age, sex, ethnicity and CMV serostatus were compiled alongside the repertoire data. A later analysis re-analyzed previously published TCR beta repertoires from 650 to 800 donors and added high-resolution HLA genotyping to study TCR occurrence patterns. Among a few hundred genotyped donors of the cohort, an average of approximately 240,000 unique TCR beta nucleotide sequences were sequenced per donor, about a sixth of them non-productive.

The cohort consisted of some 730 healthy bone marrow donors. At the time of sampling, all cohort members were nominally healthy, though unrecorded immune exposures were likely present. The donor tested CMV seronegative and was one of the 352 seronegative cohort members. A peripheral blood sample was collected from each donor, and TCR beta sequencing was performed on peripheral blood mononuclear cells. Genomic DNA was extracted from the blood cell samples with the Qiagen DNeasy Blood Extraction Kit. On this clone: Its antigen target is currently unknown.

From V the trimming removes 0 bases and from J it removes 2 bases, while the gene matches leave 2 bases of the junction unaccounted for. CDR1 and CDR2 are drawn from the germline V gene: MRHNA, SNTAGT. The CDR3 contains 15 residues, cysteine and phenylalanine counted. Here the CDR3 DNA is all that survives: 45 bases in frame from base 1. Receptor libraries were prepared by the immunoSEQ multiplex PCR assay. A mixture of 60 forward primers for TCR Vbeta segments and 13 reverse primers for TCR Jbeta segments was used in the multiplex PCR. A multiplex PCR assay on genomic DNA amplified the CDR3 region of rearranged TCR beta genes. The amplified TCR beta libraries were sequenced on the Illumina HiSeq System as 87-base-pair reads. The original pipeline was this. In a later analysis, tens of millions of unique TCR beta chains were counted across the approximately 640 repertoires, and approximately 9.9 million of these chains were shared by at least two donors. A nearest-neighbor algorithm error-corrected the raw reads and collapsed the reads into unique sequences, merging closely related sequences to remove PCR and sequencing errors. Alignment of CDR3 sequences to IMGT reference sequences was used to assign V, D and J gene segments. For a sequence to be retained, at least a six-nucleotide match to both a V gene segment and a J gene segment was required. A rearrangement counted as productive if the CDR3 had no stop codons and remained in frame with V and J, and every other rearrangement counted as non-productive. CDR3 was defined by IMGT convention, running from the second conserved V-encoded cysteine to the conserved J-encoded phenylalanine. The earlier analysis of about 640 of the donors excluded any sequence lacking an unambiguous match to a single V gene segment. In an earlier analysis of several hundred of the donors, V segments were called functional above 56.7% productive rearrangements and were called segregating when the between-donor standard deviation exceeded 5%. To diagnose cytomegalovirus status from the catalog of TCR beta chain sequences, a statistical classification framework was built. V and J gene assignment, in a later analysis, came from comparing TCR nucleotide sequences with IMGT/GENE-DB human TR gene sequences. A later analysis assigned CDR3 sequences and most-parsimonious VDJ recombination scenarios with the TCRdist pipeline. In a later analysis, each TCR beta chain was defined by its CDR3 amino acid sequence together with its V-gene family, and reads without a unique V-gene family were excluded. As a way to deal with suspected cross-contamination and a sequencing artifact, a later analysis dropped under 600 nucleotide sequences that were highly shared and had low generation probability. In a later analysis, a clonal expansion index was calculated for each public chain from normalized within-repertoire ranks of inferred template counts. In a later analysis, generation probabilities were computed with a VDJ recombination model fitted to out-of-frame rearrangements, and the resulting probabilities were checked against IGoR. In a later analysis, TCR-TCR, TCR-HLA and TCR-CMV co-occurrence was scored with hypergeometric tests, and a repertoire-size bias correction was applied to TCR pairs. In a later analysis, false discovery rates were estimated by permuting HLA or CMV assignments 20 times. In a later analysis, co-occurring TCRs were grouped using DBSCAN, and TCRdist sequence similarity was added for clustering within HLA-allele-positive subsets. Repertoires with fewer than 30,000 or more than 120,000 public chains, plus five repertoires with anomalous nucleotide sharing, were excluded from co-occurrence clustering. The table was pulled from immuneACCESS by TCRdb, which kept in-frame rearrangements only. Such tables lose some clones; where checked, under half of the loss comes from unresolved V genes, and the rest has no known cause. V, J and clone size derive from that table, while D and trimming were established from the DNA sequence. The table held for this sample gives 130,000 or so clones. The top ten hold 2.2% of the sample.

What the work shows at the level of the full study, not this receptor alone: Linkage disequilibrium might explain the correlated functional status among segregating V segments, but an unknown experimental factor could not be ruled out. A few of the identified cytomegalovirus-associated TCR beta chains were confirmed in vitro to be specific for cytomegalovirus antigens. A later genetic analysis associated a missense DCLRE1C variant with V-gene and J-gene trimming of TCR beta chains, and an independent cohort replicated the association. Presence/absence analyses assumed roughly uniform sequencing depth across donors, an assumption that may not hold. Cytomegalovirus status was reported to be diagnosed by the classifier with high specificity and sensitivity in both the original and validation cohorts. Strong co-occurrence of HLA alleles, especially DR and DQ, made assigning TCR associations to individual alleles difficult. In a later analysis, the rate of TCR association differed among HLA loci, with DRB1 alleles having the most associated TCRs and HLA-C alleles having the fewest. The sequencing pipeline was judged likely to have produced a cluster of highly shared sequence variants as a technical artifact. It was suggested by the authors that the approach could potentially be generalized to other disease states and immunological phenotypes. Specific HLA alleles were associated with 18,000 or so TCR beta sequences at a false discovery rate of 0.05 in a later analysis. In this cohort, only TCR beta chains were sequenced, and detectable features were limited by the absence of alpha or paired-chain data. The only immune exposure information available for the cohort was CMV serostatus. Because the 87-base-pair reads could not distinguish some IMGT-functional V segments, including TRBV6-2 and TRBV6-3, those segments were excluded. A later analysis found that most CMV-associated TCR beta chains appeared HLA-restricted, with HLA associations seemingly driven largely by CMV exposure. Because counts were too low, more than 15 rarely observed V segments, including chromosome 9 orphons, were excluded from the earlier analysis of several hundred of the donors. A later analysis found that HLA-associated TCR beta chains were more clonally expanded and had lower generation probabilities than equally common non-associated chains. HLA typing was unavailable for some donors at each locus, so association tests used only the typed subset. Across donors, most TCR sequences were observed very rarely, whereas some public TCRs were present in many individuals. A further reported finding was that TCR beta sequences accurately predicted the HLA-A and HLA-B alleles for most subjects in the first cohort. According to a later genetic analysis, donors in an Asian-associated ancestry cluster had fewer N-insertions in productive TCRs than the approximately 630-donor mean. The study listed over 150 TCR beta chains as associated with cytomegalovirus. In a later analysis, several top co-occurrence clusters were reported to appear linked to parvovirus B19, influenza, CMV and Epstein-Barr virus. An earlier analysis of approximately 570 of the donors showed that most TCR beta V segments appeared in productive rearrangements either about 87% or about 30% of the time, which broadly matched IMGT annotations.

Sequenced input: PBMCs. The receptor was derived from a young woman in good health and CMV-seronegative. The sequence joins TRBV6-4 to TRBJ2-3, with 7 middle bases fitting TRBD2. The base sequence is TGTGCCAGCAGTGACTCGAGCGGGAACACAGATACGCAGTATTTT. Its protein reads: CASSDSSGNTDTQYF.